The next 5 T cell receptor beta chains were all read from a single sample in a study of OX40 agonist ivuxolimab in advanced cancers. Data came from immunoSEQ multiplex PCR; TCRdb stores just in-frame clones and leaves some out. The data hold nearly 65,000 clones, with over 80% observed a single time. The sequenced sample was CD4+ or CD8+ T cells sorted from blood, obtained in a trial of the OX40 agonist ivuxolimab. These receptors originate from an adult with an advanced solid tumor such as melanoma, head and neck, liver or kidney cancer.

J is TRBJ2-7 and V is TRBV6-5; TRBD1 is a possible D gene (5 bases). Germline CDR1 and CDR2: MNHEY and SVGAGI. There are 15 residues in the CDR3. Between the trimmed V and J ends, which lost 0 bases and 3 bases, there was a span of 12 bases. CDR3 sequence reads: CASSYSRTLNYEQYF. The CDR3 DNA is TGTGCCAGCAGTTACTCCCGGACACTTAACTACGAGCAGTACTTC.

This chain connects TRBV2 to TRBJ2-7; 7 positions agree with TRBD1. The junction had 4 bases not matched to a gene; V was cut back by 7 bases and J by 1 base. Germline CDR1 SNHLY, CDR2 FYNNEI. The CDR3 consists of 13 residues. The CDR3 loop reads CASKRDRSYEQYV. DNA of the CDR3: TGTGCCAGCAAACGGGACAGATCCTACGAGCAGTACGTC.

This chain connects TRBV5-1 to TRBJ1-2, with D tentatively TRBD1 (6 bases). Germline V gives CDR1 SGHRS, CDR2 YFSETQ. V was trimmed by 0 bases and J by 4 bases, leaving 13 bases between them. The CDR3 runs 15 residues. In nucleotides, the CDR3 is TGCGCCAGCAGCTTGGGGGGACATTACGGCTATGGCTACACCTTC. Encoded protein: CASSLGGHYGYGYTF.

The J gene is TRBJ2-2, the V gene TRBV28; TRBD1 is a possible D gene (6 bases). With 8 bases removed from V and 1 base from J, the gap between germline ends came to 14 bases. The germline CDR1 and CDR2 sequences are MDHEN and SYDVKM. The CDR3 contains 15 residues. CDR3 bases: TGTGCCAGCGAATACGGACAGAGGAACACCGGGGAGCTGTTTTTT. It specifies CASEYGQRNTGELFF.

The chain carries TRBV6-5 and TRBJ1-1, with TRBD1 as a possible D gene (5 bases). Trimming left V 4 bases short and J 0 bases short, with 12 bases between. Germline V CDR1 and CDR2: MNHEY, SVGAGI. The CDR3 covers 15 residues. The CDR3 region has the DNA TGTGCCAGCAGTTCCTCAGGGATGCTGAACACTGAAGCTTTCTTT. This gives the protein CASSSSGMLNTEAFF.